The clone carrying this T cell receptor beta chain was observed a few times. What it binds is unknown. The CDR3 sequence is 15 residues long. Germline V gene data show CDR1 as MNHEY and CDR2 as SVGAGI. V was pared by 8 bases and J by 2 bases, with 6 bases of the junction left unmatched. These data belong to a study of T-cell memory formation after mild COVID-19. TCRdb called the 5' RACE reads again in MiXCR, with one record for every CDR3 protein. The table records a few hundred thousand distinct CDR3 sequences, about a sixth of them present only once. General study points: Clones from the second wave (peaking day 37) had unconfirmed SARS-CoV-2 specificity.

V and J are TRBV6-5 and TRBJ2-5; TRBD2 matches 12 bases. Sequenced input: PBMCs or a T cell subset sorted from them (not recorded which). The TCR sequence derives from a man aged 18 to 29 who had mild COVID-19 (a few samples of this study predate the infection). Cell type and time point are not known. The CDR3 region has the DNA TGTGCCAGCGGGCGGACTAGCGGGAAACAAGAGACCCAGTACTTC. The encoded protein is CASGRTSGKQETQYF.